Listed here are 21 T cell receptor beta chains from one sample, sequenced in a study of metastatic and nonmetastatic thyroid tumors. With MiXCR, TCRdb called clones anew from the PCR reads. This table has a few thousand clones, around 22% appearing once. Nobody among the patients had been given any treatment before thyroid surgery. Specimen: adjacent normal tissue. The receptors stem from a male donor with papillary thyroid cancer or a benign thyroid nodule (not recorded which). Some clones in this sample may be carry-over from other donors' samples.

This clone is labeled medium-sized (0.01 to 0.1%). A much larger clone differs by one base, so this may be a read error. CDR3 DNA: TGCAGTACCCGACAGGCCTCCTACGGGCAGTACTTC. Translation: CSTRQASYGQYF. The V and J genes are TRBV20-1 and TRBJ2-7; possible D gene TRBD1, 6 bases. Germline V lookup: CDR1 DFQATT, CDR2 SNEGSKA (reference sequence). The CDR3 is made up of 12 amino acids.

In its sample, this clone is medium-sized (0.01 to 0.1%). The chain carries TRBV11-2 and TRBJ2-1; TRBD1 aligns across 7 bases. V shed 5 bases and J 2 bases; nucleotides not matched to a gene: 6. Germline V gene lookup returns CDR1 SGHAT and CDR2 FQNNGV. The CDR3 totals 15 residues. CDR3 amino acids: CASSQDRVAYNEQFF. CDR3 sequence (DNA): TGTGCCAGCAGCCAAGACAGGGTGGCCTACAATGAGCAGTTCTTC.

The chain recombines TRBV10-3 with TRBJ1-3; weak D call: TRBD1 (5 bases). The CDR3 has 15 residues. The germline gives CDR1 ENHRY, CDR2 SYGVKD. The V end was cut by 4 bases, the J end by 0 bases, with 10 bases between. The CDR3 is CAISGQLSSGNTIYF. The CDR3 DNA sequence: TGTGCCATCAGTGGACAGCTGAGCTCTGGAAACACCATATATTTT.

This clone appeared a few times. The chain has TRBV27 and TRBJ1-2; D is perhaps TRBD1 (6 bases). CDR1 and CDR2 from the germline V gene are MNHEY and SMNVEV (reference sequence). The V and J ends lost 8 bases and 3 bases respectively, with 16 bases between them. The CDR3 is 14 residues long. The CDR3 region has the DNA TGTGCCAGCCAACCCACTCAGGGGCACTATGGCTACACCTTC. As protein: CASQPTQGHYGYTF.

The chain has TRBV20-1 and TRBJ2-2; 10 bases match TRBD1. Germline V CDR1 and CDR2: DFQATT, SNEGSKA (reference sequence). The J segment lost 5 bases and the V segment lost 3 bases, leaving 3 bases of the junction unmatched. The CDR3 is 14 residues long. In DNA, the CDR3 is TGCAGTGCTAGTTCGGGACAGGGGACCGGGGAGCTGTTTTTT. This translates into CSASSGQGTGELFF.

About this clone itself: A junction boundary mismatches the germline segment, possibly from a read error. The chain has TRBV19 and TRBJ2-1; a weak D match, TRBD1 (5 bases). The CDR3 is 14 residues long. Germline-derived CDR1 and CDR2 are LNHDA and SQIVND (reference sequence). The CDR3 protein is CASKDTRSYNEEFF. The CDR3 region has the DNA TGTGCCAGTAAGGACACTCGCTCCTACAATGAGGAGTTCTTC. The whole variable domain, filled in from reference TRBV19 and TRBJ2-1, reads DGGITQSPKYLFRKEGQNVTLSCEQNLNHDAMYWYRQDPGQGLRLIYYSQIVNDFQKGDIAEGYSVSREKKESFPLTVTSAQKNPTAFYLCASKDTRSYNEEFFGPGTRLTVL.

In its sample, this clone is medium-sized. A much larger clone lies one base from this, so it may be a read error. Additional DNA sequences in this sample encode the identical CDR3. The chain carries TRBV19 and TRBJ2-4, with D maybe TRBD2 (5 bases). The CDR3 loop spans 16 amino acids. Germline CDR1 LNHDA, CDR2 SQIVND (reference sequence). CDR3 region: CASSIVSEVAKNIQYF. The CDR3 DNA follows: TGTGCCAGTAGTATAGTCTCGGAGGTAGCCAAGAACATTCAGTACTTC. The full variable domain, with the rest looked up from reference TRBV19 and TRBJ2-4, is DGGITQSPKYLFRKEGQNVTLSCEQNLNHDAMYWYRQDPGQGLRLIYYSQIVNDFQKGDIAEGYSVSREKKESFPLTVTSAQKNPTAFYLCASSIVSEVAKNIQYFGAGTRLSVL.

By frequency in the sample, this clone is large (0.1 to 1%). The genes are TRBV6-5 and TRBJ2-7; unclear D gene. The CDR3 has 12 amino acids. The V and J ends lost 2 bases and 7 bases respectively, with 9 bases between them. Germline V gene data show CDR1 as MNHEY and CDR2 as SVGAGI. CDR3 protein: CASSYLPGEQYF. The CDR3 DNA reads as TGTGCCAGCAGTTACCTCCCCGGAGAGCAGTACTTC.

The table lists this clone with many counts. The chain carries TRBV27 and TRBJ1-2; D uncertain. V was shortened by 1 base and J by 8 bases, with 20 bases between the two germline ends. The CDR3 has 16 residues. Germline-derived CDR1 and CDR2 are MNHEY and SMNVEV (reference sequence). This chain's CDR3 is CASSLYSPEDLGGYTF. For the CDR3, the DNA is TGTGCCAGCAGTTTATATTCCCCAGAAGATCTAGGAGGCTACACCTTC.

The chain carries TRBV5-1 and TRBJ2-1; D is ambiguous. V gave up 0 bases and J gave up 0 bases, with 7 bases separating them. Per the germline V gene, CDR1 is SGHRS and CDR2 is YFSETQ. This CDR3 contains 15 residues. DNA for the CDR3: TGCGCCAGCAGCTTGGGGCAGGACTCCTACAATGAGCAGTTCTTC. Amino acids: CASSLGQDSYNEQFF.

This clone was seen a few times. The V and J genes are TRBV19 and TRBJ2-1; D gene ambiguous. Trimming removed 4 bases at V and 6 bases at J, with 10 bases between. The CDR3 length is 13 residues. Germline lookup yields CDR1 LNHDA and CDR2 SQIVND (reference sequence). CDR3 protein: CASSKPGRNEQFF. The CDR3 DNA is TGTGCCAGTAGTAAGCCGGGCCGCAATGAGCAGTTCTTC.

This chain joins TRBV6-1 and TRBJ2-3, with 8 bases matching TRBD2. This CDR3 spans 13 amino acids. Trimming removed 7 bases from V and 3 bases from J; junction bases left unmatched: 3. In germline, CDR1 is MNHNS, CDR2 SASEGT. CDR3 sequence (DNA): TGTGCCAGCAACACGGGGGGGACAGATACGCAGTATTTT. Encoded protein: CASNTGGTDTQYF.

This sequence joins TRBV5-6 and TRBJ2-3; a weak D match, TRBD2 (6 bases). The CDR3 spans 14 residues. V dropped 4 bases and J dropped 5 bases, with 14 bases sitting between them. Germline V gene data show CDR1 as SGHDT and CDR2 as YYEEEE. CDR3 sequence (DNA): TGTGCCAGCAGCCAGAGCGGGTTGGAAGATACGCAGTATTTT. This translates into CASSQSGLEDTQYF.

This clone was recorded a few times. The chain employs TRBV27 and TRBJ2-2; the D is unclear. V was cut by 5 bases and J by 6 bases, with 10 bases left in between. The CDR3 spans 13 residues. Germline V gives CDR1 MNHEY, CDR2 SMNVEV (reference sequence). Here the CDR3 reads CASSRIRSGELFF. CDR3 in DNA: TGTGCCAGCAGTCGCATTAGGTCCGGGGAGCTGTTTTTT.

The CDR3 sequence: CASSDPSGGVTDTQYF. For the CDR3, the DNA is TGCGCCAGCAGCGACCCTAGCGGGGGGGTCACAGATACGCAGTATTTT. The rearrangement uses TRBV5-1 and TRBJ2-3; TRBD2 agrees at 12 bases. V shed 4 bases, J shed 2 bases, and the junction held 5 bases outside the gene matches. The CDR3 runs to 16 residues. The germline CDR1 and CDR2 sequences are SGHRS and YFSETQ.

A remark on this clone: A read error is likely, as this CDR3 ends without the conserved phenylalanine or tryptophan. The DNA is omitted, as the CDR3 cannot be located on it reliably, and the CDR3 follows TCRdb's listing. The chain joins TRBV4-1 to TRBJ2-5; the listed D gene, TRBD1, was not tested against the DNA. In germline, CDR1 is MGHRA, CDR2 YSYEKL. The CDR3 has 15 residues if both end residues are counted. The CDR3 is CARQLAGGRGQEAWL.

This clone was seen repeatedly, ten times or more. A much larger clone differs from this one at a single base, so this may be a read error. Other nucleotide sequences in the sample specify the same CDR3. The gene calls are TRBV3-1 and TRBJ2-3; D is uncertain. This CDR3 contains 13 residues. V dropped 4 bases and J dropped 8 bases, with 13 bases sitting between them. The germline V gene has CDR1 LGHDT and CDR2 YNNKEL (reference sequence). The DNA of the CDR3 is TGTGCCAGCAGCCTAGAGCCGGGCGTTACGCAGTATTTT. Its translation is CASSLEPGVTQYF.

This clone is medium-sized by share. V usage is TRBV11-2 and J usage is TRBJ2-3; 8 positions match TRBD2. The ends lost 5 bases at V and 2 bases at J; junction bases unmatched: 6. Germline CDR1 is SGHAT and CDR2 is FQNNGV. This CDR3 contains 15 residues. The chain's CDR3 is CASSQTSVITDTQYF. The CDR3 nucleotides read TGTGCCAGCAGCCAGACTAGCGTGATCACAGATACGCAGTATTTT.

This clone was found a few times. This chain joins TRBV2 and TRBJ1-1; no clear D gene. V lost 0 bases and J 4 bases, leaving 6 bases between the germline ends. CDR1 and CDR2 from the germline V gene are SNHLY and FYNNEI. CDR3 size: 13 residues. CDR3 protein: CASSEARGTEAFF. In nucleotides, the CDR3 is TGTGCCAGCAGTGAAGCACGTGGCACTGAAGCTTTCTTT.

CDR3 amino acids: CASRRRELGGYTF. In DNA form, the CDR3 reads TGTGCCAGCAGACGAAGGGAGCTCGGGGGCTACACCTTC. The rearrangement uses TRBV12-3 or TRBV12-4 and TRBJ1-2; no definite D call. This CDR3 region has 13 residues. The V end lost 6 bases, the J end lost 8 bases, and 16 bases lay between the germline ends.

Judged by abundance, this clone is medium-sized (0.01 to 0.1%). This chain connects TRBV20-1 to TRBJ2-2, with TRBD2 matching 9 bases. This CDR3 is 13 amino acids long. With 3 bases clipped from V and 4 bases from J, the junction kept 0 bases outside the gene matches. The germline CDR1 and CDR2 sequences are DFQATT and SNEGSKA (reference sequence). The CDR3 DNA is TGCAGTGCTAGGCGGGAGGGCACCGGGGAGCTGTTTTTT. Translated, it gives CSARREGTGELFF.